This T cell receptor (beta chain) derives from a study of T-cell memory formation after mild COVID-19. Study results and limitations: Contracting clones, day 15 to 85, had balanced CD4/CD8, and later expanders favored CD4+. The appearance of some responding clones in pre-infection memory suggested that cross-reactive memory joined.

This CDR3 has 14 amino acids. The V gene end was trimmed by 4 bases and the J gene end by 5 bases; junction bases not matched to a gene: 8. The germline CDR1 and CDR2 sequences are SGHRS and YFSETQ. TCRdb passed the 5' RACE reads through MiXCR, listing each CDR3 protein once. The table lists 200,000 or so distinct CDR3 sequences, 15% to 20% of them singletons. This clonotype appeared many times. Its cognate antigen is unknown. This chain connects TRBV5-1 to TRBJ2-5; TRBD1 aligns across 7 bases. This TCR came from an adult woman who had mild COVID-19 (a few samples of this study predate the infection). Cell type and time point are not known. Sequenced material: PBMCs or a T cell subset sorted from them (not recorded which). The CDR3 DNA reads TGCGCCAGCAGCCCGGGACAGCCGGCGGAGACCCAGTACTTC. It encodes CASSPGQPAETQYF.